The subject of this entry is one TCR beta chain. The data belong to a study of blood T cell repertoires in COVID-19. Study background: T cells, B-cell-depleted T cells, or PBMCs provided the cDNA or gDNA that served as material.

Germline values: CDR1 LGHDT, CDR2 YNNKEL (reference sequence). The length of the CDR3 is 11 residues. Trimming shortened V by 3 bases and J by 7 bases, and 6 bases separated the two germline ends. Seattle patients were enrolled while actively infected and followed longitudinally. Authors' analysis steps: Reference gene primers were amplified, and this amplification served to estimate nucleated cell counts. Repertoires were generated with immunoSEQ multiplex PCR, while TCRdb's copy carries only in-frame clones and drops some. V and J calls and clone size are copied from that table; D and trimming were computed from the DNA. The profile shows 300,000 to 400,000 clones, about nine tenths of them singletons.

Material for sequencing was peripheral blood. This sequence originates from a man aged 30-40 years with COVID-19, enrolled during active disease. The chain couples TRBV3-1 (or the pseudogene TRBV3-2) to TRBJ1-2, with D possibly TRBD1 on 6 matching bases. DNA for the CDR3: TGTGCCAGCAGCCAGGGGGCTGGCTACACCTTC. Its translation: CASSQGAGYTF.